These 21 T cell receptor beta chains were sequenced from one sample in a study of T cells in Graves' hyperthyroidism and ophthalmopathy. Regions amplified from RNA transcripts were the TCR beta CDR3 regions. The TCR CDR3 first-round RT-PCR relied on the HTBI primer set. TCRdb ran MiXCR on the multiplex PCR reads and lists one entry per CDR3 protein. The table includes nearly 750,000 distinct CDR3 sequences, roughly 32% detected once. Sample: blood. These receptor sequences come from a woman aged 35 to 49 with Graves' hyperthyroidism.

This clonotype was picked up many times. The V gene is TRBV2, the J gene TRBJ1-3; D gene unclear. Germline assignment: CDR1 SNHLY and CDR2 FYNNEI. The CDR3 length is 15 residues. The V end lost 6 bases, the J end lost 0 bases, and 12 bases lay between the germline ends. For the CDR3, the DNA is TGTGCCAGCAGAGCTACTACAAGCTCTGGAAACACCATATATTTT. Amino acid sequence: CASRATTSSGNTIYF.

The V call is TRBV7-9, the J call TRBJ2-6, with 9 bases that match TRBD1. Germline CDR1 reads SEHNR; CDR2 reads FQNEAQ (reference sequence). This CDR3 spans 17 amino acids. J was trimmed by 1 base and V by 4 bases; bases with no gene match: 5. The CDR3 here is CASSSDRGVSGANVLTF. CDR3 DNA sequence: TGTGCCAGCAGCTCGGACAGGGGAGTATCTGGGGCCAACGTCCTGACTTTC.

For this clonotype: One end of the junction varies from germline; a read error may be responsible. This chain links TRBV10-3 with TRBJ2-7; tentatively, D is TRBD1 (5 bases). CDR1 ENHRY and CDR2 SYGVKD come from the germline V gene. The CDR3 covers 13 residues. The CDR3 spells CASSYLDSYEQYF. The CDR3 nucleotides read TGTGCCAGCAGTTACCTTGACAGCTACGAGCAGTACTTC.

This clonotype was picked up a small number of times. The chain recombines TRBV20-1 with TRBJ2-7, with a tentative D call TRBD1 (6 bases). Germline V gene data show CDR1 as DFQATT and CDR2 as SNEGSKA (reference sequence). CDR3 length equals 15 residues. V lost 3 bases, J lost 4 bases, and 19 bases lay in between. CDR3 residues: CSAREGGFADYEQYF. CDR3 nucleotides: TGCAGTGCTAGGGAAGGGGGATTTGCTGATTACGAGCAGTACTTC.

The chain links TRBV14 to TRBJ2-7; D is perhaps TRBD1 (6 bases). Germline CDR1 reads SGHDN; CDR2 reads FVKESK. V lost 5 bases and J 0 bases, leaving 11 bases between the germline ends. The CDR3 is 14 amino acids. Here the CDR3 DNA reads TGTGCCAGCAGCGTACAGGGTCTCTCCTACGAGCAGTACTTC. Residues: CASSVQGLSYEQYF.

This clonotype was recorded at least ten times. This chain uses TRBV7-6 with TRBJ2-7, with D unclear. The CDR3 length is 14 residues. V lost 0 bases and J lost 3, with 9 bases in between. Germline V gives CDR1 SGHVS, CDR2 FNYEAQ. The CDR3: CASSLAAEVYEQYF. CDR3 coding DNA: TGTGCCAGCAGCTTAGCGGCAGAAGTCTACGAGCAGTACTTC.

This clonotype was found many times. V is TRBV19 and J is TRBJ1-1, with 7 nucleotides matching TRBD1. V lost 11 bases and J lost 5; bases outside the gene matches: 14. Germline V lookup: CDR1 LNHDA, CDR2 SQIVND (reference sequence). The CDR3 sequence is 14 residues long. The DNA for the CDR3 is TGTGCCTGTTCAGACAGGGTAAGTCGTACTGAAGCTTTCTTT. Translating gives CACSDRVSRTEAFF.

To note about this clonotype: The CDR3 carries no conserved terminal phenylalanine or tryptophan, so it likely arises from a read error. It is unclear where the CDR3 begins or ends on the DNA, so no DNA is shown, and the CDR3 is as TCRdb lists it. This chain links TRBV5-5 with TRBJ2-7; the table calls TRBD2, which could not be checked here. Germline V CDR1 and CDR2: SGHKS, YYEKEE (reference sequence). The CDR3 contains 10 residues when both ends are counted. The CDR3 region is CASSPMSLAG.

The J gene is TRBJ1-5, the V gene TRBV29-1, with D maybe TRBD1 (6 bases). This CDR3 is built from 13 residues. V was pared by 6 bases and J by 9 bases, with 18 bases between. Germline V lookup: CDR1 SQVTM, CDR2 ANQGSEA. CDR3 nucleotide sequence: TGCAGCGTAGAGGCTGAGGGGGGTGGGCCCCAGCATTTT. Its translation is CSVEAEGGGPQHF.

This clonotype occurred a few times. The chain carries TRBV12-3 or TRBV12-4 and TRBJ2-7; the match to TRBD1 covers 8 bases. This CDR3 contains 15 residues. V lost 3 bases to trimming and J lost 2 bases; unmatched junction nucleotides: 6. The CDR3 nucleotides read TGTGCCAGCAGTTTGCGACAGGGGCATACCTACGAGCAGTACTTC. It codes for CASSLRQGHTYEQYF.

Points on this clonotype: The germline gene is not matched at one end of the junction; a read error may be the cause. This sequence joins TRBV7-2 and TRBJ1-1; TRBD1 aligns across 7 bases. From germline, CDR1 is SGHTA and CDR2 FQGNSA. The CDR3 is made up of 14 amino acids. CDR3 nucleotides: TGTGCCAGCAGCTTCGACAGGGAGGGAACTGAAGCTCTCTTT. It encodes CASSFDREGTEALF.

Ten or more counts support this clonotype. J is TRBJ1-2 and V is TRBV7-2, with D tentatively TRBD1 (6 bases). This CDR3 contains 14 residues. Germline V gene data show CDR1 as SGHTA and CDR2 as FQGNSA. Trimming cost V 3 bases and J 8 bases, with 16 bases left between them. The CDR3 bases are TGTGCCAGCAGCTTCCCCCGGGGGGCGGAAGGCTACACCTTC. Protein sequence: CASSFPRGAEGYTF.

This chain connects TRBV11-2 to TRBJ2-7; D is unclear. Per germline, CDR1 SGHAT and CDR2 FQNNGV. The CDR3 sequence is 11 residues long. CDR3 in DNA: TGTGACAGACCAAGCTCCTACGAGCAGTACTTC. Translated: CDRPSSYEQYF.

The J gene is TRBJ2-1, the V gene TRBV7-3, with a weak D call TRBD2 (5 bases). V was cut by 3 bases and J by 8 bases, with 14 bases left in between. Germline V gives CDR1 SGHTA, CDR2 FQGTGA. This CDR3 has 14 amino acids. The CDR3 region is CASSFTMERDEQFF. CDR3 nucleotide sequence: TGTGCCAGCAGCTTCACGATGGAGAGGGATGAGCAGTTCTTC.

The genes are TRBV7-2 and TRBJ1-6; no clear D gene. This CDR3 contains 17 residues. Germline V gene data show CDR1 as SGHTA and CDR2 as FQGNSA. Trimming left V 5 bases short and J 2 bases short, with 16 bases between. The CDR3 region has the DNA TGTGCCAGCAGCCAAGTTTTGGGAGGAGCCTATAATTCACCCCTCCACTTT. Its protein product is CASSQVLGGAYNSPLHF.

This chain's CDR3 is CSTSLGGGETQYF. The DNA for the CDR3 is TGCAGTACCTCCCTCGGCGGGGGGGAGACCCAGTACTTC. The rearrangement uses TRBV20-1 and TRBJ2-5, with 8 bases identical to TRBD2. Germline V lookup: CDR1 DFQATT, CDR2 SNEGSKA (reference sequence). V shed 8 bases and J 5 bases; nucleotides not matched to a gene: 10. The CDR3 runs to 13 residues.

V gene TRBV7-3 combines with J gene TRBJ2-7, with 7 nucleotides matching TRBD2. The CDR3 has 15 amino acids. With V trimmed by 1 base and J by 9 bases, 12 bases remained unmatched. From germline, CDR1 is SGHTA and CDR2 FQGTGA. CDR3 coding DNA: TGTGCCAGCAGCTTAAGGTCGGGAGGCACAGATACGCAGTACTTC. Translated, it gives CASSLRSGGTDTQYF.

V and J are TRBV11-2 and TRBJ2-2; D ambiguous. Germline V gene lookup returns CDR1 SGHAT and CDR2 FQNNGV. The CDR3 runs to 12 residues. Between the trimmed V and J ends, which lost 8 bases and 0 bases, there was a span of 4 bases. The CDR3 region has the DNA TGTGCCAGCTTTGCGAACACCGGGGAGCTGTTTTTT. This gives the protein CASFANTGELFF.

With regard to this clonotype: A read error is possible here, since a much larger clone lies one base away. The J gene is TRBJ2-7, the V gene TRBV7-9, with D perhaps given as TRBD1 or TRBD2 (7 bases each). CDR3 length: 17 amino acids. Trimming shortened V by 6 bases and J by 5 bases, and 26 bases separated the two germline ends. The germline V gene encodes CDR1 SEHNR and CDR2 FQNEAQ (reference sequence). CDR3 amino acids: CASSRSTGQEGGDEQYF. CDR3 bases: TGTGCCAGCAGTCGATCGACTGGACAGGAAGGGGGGGACGAGCAGTACTTC.

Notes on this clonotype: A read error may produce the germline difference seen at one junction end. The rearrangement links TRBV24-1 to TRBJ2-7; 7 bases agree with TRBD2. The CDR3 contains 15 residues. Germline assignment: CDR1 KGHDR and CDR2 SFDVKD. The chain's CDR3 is CASSSGSGANYEQYF. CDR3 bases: TGTGCCAGCAGTTCCGGAAGCGGGGCCAATTACGAGCAGTACTTC.

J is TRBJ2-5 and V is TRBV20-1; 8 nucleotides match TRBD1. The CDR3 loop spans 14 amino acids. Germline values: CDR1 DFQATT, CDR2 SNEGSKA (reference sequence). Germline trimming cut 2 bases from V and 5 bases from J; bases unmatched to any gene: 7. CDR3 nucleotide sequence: TGCAGTGCTAGAAAGACAGGGGTAAAGGAGACCCAGTACTTC. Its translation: CSARKTGVKETQYF.